The 25 T cell receptor beta chains below come from one sample, sequenced in a study of shared clonotypes between healthy human individuals. Sequenced by immunoSEQ multiplex PCR; TCRdb stores in-frame clones only, minus some. Of about 770,000 clones listed, 72% are singletons. Sequenced sample: memory CD4+ T cells sorted from blood. The subset: CD45RA-negative fraction. The origin of the receptors is a young woman in good health.

This clone has only a few counts. The rearrangement uses TRBV7-2 and TRBJ2-1, with 10 bases matching TRBD2. The CDR3 has 14 amino acids. V lost 10 bases, J lost 3 bases, and 6 bases stayed unmatched. Per the germline V gene, CDR1 is SGHTA and CDR2 is FQGNSA. The CDR3 is CAIRTSGGYNEQFF. In nucleotides, the CDR3 is TGTGCCATCCGGACTAGCGGAGGCTACAATGAGCAGTTCTTC.

J is TRBJ1-1 and V is TRBV7-2; D not resolved. V lost 1 base and J lost 10, with 7 bases in between. From germline, CDR1 is SGHTA and CDR2 FQGNSA. This CDR3 region has 11 residues. The CDR3 protein is CASSLGTAAFF. CDR3 coding DNA: TGTGCCAGCAGCTTAGGGACGGCAGCTTTCTTT.

This sequence joins TRBV7-6 and TRBJ1-4; D possibly corresponds to TRBD1 (5 bases). V lost 4 bases and J 7 bases, leaving 22 bases between the germline ends. Per the germline V gene, CDR1 is SGHVS and CDR2 is FNYEAQ. The CDR3 is made up of 17 amino acids. The CDR3 DNA reads as TGTGCCAGCAGCTACAGTGAGGGGCGAGATTCGGGTGAAAAACTGTTTTTT. Translated, it gives CASSYSEGRDSGEKLFF.

The gene calls are TRBV29-1 and TRBJ2-3; 9 bases are a match to TRBD1. The CDR3 is 14 amino acids. Germline CDR1 SQVTM, CDR2 ANQGSEA. Trimming removed 7 bases from V and 0 bases from J; junction bases left unmatched: 5. The DNA of the CDR3 is TGCAGCGCCAGGACAGGGGCCAGCACAGATACGCAGTATTTT. It codes for CSARTGASTDTQYF.

The count of this clone is one. This sequence joins TRBV2 and TRBJ2-1, with a weak D call TRBD2 (5 bases). The CDR3 has 12 residues. Germline loops: CDR1 SNHLY, CDR2 FYNNEI. DNA for the CDR3: TGTGCGGGGAACCCCGAGGGCAATGAGCAGTTCTTC. Translation: CAGNPEGNEQFF.

This clone was found once. The rearrangement uses TRBV7-9 and TRBJ1-6; D perhaps matches TRBD1 (5 bases). This CDR3 is 12 amino acids long. Trimming removed 5 bases from V and 14 bases from J, with 13 bases in between. Germline CDR1 and CDR2: SEHNR and FQNEAQ (reference sequence). The CDR3 DNA reads TGTGCCAGCAGCCCGGACACTTTCTCCCTCCACTTT. This sequence encodes CASSPDTFSLHF.

The chain uses TRBV21-1 and TRBJ2-7; whether TRBD1, the table's D call, matches the DNA was not checked. TRBV21-1 is annotated as a pseudogene. The length of the CDR3 is 14 residues. The CDR3, as DNA: TGTGCCAGCAGCAAAGACCGGCAGGGGGCCGAGCAGTACTTC. This sequence encodes CASSKDRQGAEQYF.

The chain couples TRBV6-1 to TRBJ2-1; 7 positions match TRBD2. CDR3 length: 16 amino acids. V shed 3 bases and J 6 bases; nucleotides not matched to a gene: 11. Germline CDR1 MNHNS, CDR2 SASEGT. Here the CDR3 reads CASSDGRGDYRNEQFF. CDR3 bases: TGTGCCAGCAGTGACGGTCGTGGGGACTATCGCAATGAGCAGTTCTTC.

CDR3 bases: TGTGCCAGCAGTAGGACAATCAGCACAGATACGCAGTATTTT. Translating gives CASSRTISTDTQYF. The chain employs TRBV2 and TRBJ2-3; D is possibly TRBD1 (5 bases). This CDR3 is 14 amino acids long. V dropped 5 bases and J dropped 0 bases, with 9 bases sitting between them. CDR1 is SNHLY, CDR2 FYNNEI, per germline.

V gene TRBV5-1 combines with J gene TRBJ2-5, with D possibly matching TRBD1 (5 bases). Germline V lookup: CDR1 SGHRS, CDR2 YFSETQ. CDR3 length: 14 residues. V was cut by 0 bases and J by 1 base, with 7 bases left in between. CDR3 protein: CASSLVQGQETQYF. The CDR3 DNA sequence: TGCGCCAGCAGCTTGGTTCAGGGCCAAGAGACCCAGTACTTC.

This sequence joins TRBV30 and TRBJ2-5; D call uncertain. V was clipped by 2 bases and J by 9 bases, with 10 bases between them. Germline V gives CDR1 GTSNPN, CDR2 SVGIG (reference sequence). This CDR3 region has 11 residues. The chain's CDR3 is CAWSLGPSQYF. DNA of the CDR3: TGTGCCTGGAGTTTGGGCCCTTCCCAGTACTTC.

This clone turned up a few times. Within the sample, other DNA sequences also encode this same CDR3. V gene TRBV29-1 combines with J gene TRBJ2-5; the D is unclear. The ends were cut back, 6 bases at V and 0 bases at J, with 5 bases in the middle. The germline gives CDR1 SQVTM, CDR2 ANQGSEA. The CDR3 has 11 amino acids. The CDR3 DNA is TGCAGCGTCAGATACCAAGAGACCCAGTACTTC. This gives the protein CSVRYQETQYF.

The rearrangement uses TRBV30 and TRBJ1-6, with TRBD1 as a possible D gene (5 bases). CDR3 length equals 14 residues. Trimming removed 7 bases from V and 4 bases from J, with 14 bases in between. Germline V gives CDR1 GTSNPN, CDR2 SVGIG (reference sequence). In nucleotides, the CDR3 is TGTGCCTCGCCGGGACGGGGTTATAATTCACCCCTCCACTTT. This encodes CASPGRGYNSPLHF.

The chain links TRBV20-1 to TRBJ2-7; weak D call: TRBD1 (6 bases). Germline values: CDR1 DFQATT, CDR2 SNEGSKA (reference sequence). Trimming shortened V by 6 bases and J by 7 bases, and 13 bases separated the two germline ends. The length of the CDR3 is 11 residues. DNA of the CDR3: TGCAGTGCCTGGGGGCGCCTGGAGCAGTACTTC. Translation: CSAWGRLEQYF.

The chain is built from TRBV19 and TRBJ1-1, with a tentative D call TRBD1 (6 bases). Germline assignment: CDR1 LNHDA and CDR2 SQIVND (reference sequence). With 6 bases removed from V and 4 bases from J, the gap between germline ends came to 9 bases. There are 12 residues in the CDR3. The CDR3, as DNA: TGTGCCAGTAGAGGGGGGCCCACTGAAGCTTTCTTT. As protein: CASRGGPTEAFF.

Concerning this clone itself: The sample holds other DNA sequences that translate to the same CDR3. This chain connects TRBV28 to TRBJ1-1; D gene uncertain. This CDR3 comprises 14 residues. V was shortened by 1 base and J by 1 base, with 7 bases between the two germline ends. The germline CDR1 and CDR2 sequences are MDHEN and SYDVKM. CDR3 bases: TGTGCCAGCAGTTTATTACCGGGGAACACTGAAGCTTTCTTT. Translated: CASSLLPGNTEAFF.

The table lists this clone with a count of one. This chain joins TRBV29-1 and TRBJ2-7; the D gene is possibly TRBD1 (5 bases). Germline V lookup: CDR1 SQVTM, CDR2 ANQGSEA. Trimming took 4 bases from V and 6 from J, leaving 13 bases between them. The CDR3 sequence is 12 residues long. The CDR3 nucleotides are TGCAGCGTTGGTCAGGGTTCCGGCGAGCAGTACTTC. Its protein product is CSVGQGSGEQYF.

V and J are TRBV4-1 and TRBJ2-3; 8 nucleotides align to TRBD1. CDR1 and CDR2 (germline): MGHRA, YSYEKL. CDR3 length: 15 amino acids. Unmatched junction bases numbered 3, after V lost 0 bases and J lost 4 bases. CDR3: CASSQDQGASDTQYF. The CDR3 DNA reads as TGCGCCAGCAGCCAAGATCAGGGGGCGTCAGATACGCAGTATTTT.

Details on this clone: Distinct nucleotide sequences in the sample also encode this CDR3. The chain links TRBV29-1 to TRBJ1-1; no firm D call. The germline V gene encodes CDR1 SQVTM and CDR2 ANQGSEA. The V gene lost 6 bases and the J gene lost 1 base, with 15 bases spanning the gap. The CDR3 sequence is 14 residues long. In nucleotides, the CDR3 is TGCAGCGTCCTACCGGACTTTAGGAACACTGAAGCTTTCTTT. Protein sequence: CSVLPDFRNTEAFF.

The chain employs TRBV6-4 and TRBJ2-2; TRBD2 aligns across 9 bases. The CDR3 contains 15 residues. The junction had 10 bases not matched to a gene; V was cut back by 8 bases and J by 6 bases. The germline CDR1 and CDR2 sequences are MRHNA and SNTAGT. For the CDR3, the DNA is TGTGCCAGCGCCCGAGTAGCGGGAGTCCCCGGGGAGCTGTTTTTT. Residues: CASARVAGVPGELFF.

This clone was found once. The V and J genes are TRBV7-2 and TRBJ1-1, with 8 positions matching TRBD1. This CDR3 is 12 amino acids long. Losses at the gene ends were 5 bases for V and 11 bases for J; bases not matched to a gene: 7. Germline lookup yields CDR1 SGHTA and CDR2 FQGNSA. DNA for the CDR3: TGTGCCAGCAGCCACAGACAGGGGACGGCTTTCTTT. Translating gives CASSHRQGTAFF.

Notes on this clone: The sample contains more than one DNA sequence encoding this CDR3. The V and J genes are TRBV18 and TRBJ2-4, with TRBD2 matching 8 bases. The CDR3 spans 15 residues. Trimming removed 3 bases from V and 1 base from J; junction bases left unmatched: 2. Germline V gene sequence: CDR1 KGHSH, CDR2 LQKENI. Here the CDR3 reads CASSPPSGAKNIQYF. CDR3 DNA sequence: TGTGCCAGCTCACCTCCTAGCGGGGCCAAAAACATTCAGTACTTC.

This clone was counted a few times. The V gene is TRBV28, the J gene TRBJ1-1; D call uncertain. The length of the CDR3 is 14 residues. V was trimmed by 2 bases and J by 4 bases, leaving 11 bases between them. Germline values: CDR1 MDHEN, CDR2 SYDVKM. DNA for the CDR3: TGTGCCAGCAGTTTACTCTGGGGAGGCACTGAAGCTTTCTTT. Its protein product is CASSLLWGGTEAFF.

The J gene is TRBJ1-1, the V gene TRBV5-1; D possibly corresponds to TRBD1 (6 bases). Trimming removed 4 bases at V and 3 bases at J, with 13 bases between. From germline, CDR1 is SGHRS and CDR2 YFSETQ. The CDR3 has 14 residues. DNA of the CDR3: TGCGCCAGCAGCACCACAGGGACTTACACTGAAGCTTTCTTT. It specifies CASSTTGTYTEAFF.

The V and J genes are TRBV28 and TRBJ2-7; TRBD2 matches at 11 bases. The CDR3 is 12 residues long. The germline gives CDR1 MDHEN, CDR2 SYDVKM. Losses at the gene ends were 9 bases for V and 3 bases for J; bases not matched to a gene: 1. The CDR3 nucleotides read TGTGCCAGTGGACTAGCGGGCTACGAGCAGTACTTC. Its protein product is CASGLAGYEQYF. Full variable domain (remainder filled in from reference TRBV28 and TRBJ2-7): DVKVTQSSRYLVKRTGEKVFLECVQDMDHENMFWYRQDPGLGLRLIYFSYDVKMKEKGDIPEGYSVSREKKERFSLILESASTNQTSMYLCASGLAGYEQYFGPGTRLTVT.